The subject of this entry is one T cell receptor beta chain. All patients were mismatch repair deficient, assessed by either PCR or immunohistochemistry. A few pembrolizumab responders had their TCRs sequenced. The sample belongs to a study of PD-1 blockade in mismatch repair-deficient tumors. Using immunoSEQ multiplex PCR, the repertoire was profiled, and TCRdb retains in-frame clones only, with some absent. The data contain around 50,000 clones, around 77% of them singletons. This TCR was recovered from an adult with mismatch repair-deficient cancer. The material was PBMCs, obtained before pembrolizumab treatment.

Here the CDR3 reads CASSQDLRGGTQYF. CDR3 nucleotide sequence: TGCGCCAGCAGCCAAGATCTTCGGGGGGGTACGCAGTATTTT. The V gene is TRBV4-3, the J gene TRBJ2-3; 8 bases fit TRBD2. Unmatched junction bases numbered 4, after V lost 0 bases and J lost 8 bases. Germline CDR1 and CDR2: LGHNA and YSLEER. The CDR3 is 14 amino acids.